This T cell receptor beta chain was observed in a study of Graves' ophthalmopathy and Graves' hyperthyroidism. A remark on this clonotype: The junction shows a germline mismatch at one end, possibly a read error.

Researchers took RNA transcripts and amplified TCR beta CDR3 regions from them. Amplification began with first-round RT-PCR using HTBI primers, then second-round multiplex PCR was performed. One entry per CDR3 protein results from TCRdb running MiXCR on the multiplex PCR reads. The sample yields hundreds of thousands of distinct CDR3 sequences, 20% to 25% seen once. Germline V lookup: CDR1 DFQATT, CDR2 SNEGSKA (reference sequence). The CDR3 totals 17 residues. Excluded were patients with other autoimmune diseases, uncontrolled infections, pregnancy or lactation. The authors isolated PBMCs from approximately 10 ml of fresh peripheral blood.

Sample: peripheral blood. The TCR comes from a woman aged 45-59 years with Graves' ophthalmopathy. The chain couples TRBV20-1 to TRBJ2-5; D possibly uses TRBD1 or TRBD2 (7 bases each). CDR3 residues: CSARDLGGRGRAETRYF. As DNA, the CDR3 is TGCAGTGCTAGAGATTTGGGTGGGAGGGGGCGCGCAGAGACCCGGTACTTC.